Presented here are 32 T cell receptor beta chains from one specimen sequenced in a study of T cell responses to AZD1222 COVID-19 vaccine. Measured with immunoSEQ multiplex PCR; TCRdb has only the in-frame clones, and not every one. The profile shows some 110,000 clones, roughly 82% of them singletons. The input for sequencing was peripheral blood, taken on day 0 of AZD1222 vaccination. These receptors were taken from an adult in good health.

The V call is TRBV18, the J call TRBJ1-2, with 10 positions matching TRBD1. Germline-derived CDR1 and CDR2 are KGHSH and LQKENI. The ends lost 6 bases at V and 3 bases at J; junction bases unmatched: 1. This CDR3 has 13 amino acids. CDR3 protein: CASSGTGDYGYTF. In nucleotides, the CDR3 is TGTGCCAGCTCCGGGACAGGGGACTATGGCTACACCTTC.

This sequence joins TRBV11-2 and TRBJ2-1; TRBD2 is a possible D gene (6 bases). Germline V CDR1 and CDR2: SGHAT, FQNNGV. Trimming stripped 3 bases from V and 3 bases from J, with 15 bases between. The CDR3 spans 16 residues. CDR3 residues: CASSFGVLGGYNEQFF. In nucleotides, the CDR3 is TGTGCCAGCAGCTTTGGGGTTTTGGGAGGCTACAATGAGCAGTTCTTC.

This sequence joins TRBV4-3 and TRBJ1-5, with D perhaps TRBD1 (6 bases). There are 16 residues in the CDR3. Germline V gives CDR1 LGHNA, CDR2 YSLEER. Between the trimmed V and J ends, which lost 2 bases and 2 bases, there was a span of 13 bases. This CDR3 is CASSQSSPGGNQPQHF. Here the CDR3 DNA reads TGCGCCAGCAGCCAAAGTTCCCCAGGGGGCAATCAGCCCCAGCATTTT.

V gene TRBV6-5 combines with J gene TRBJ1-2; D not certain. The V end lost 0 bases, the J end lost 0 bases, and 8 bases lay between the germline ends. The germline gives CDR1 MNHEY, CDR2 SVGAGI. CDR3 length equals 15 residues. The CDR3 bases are TGTGCCAGCAGTTACTCGTATCAGGCTAACTATGGCTACACCTTC. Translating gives CASSYSYQANYGYTF.

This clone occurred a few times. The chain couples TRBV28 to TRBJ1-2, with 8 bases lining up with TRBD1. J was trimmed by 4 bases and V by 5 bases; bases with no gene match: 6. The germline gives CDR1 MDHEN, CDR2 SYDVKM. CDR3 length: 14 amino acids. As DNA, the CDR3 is TGTGCCAGCAGTCGATTGACAGGGGTCTATGGCTACACCTTC. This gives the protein CASSRLTGVYGYTF.

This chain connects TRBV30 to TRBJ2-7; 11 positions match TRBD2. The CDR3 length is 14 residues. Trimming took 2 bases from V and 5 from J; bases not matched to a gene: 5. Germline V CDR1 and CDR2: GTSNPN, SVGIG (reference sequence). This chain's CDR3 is CAWSPGLAGHEQYF. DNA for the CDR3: TGTGCCTGGAGTCCCGGACTAGCGGGCCACGAGCAGTACTTC.

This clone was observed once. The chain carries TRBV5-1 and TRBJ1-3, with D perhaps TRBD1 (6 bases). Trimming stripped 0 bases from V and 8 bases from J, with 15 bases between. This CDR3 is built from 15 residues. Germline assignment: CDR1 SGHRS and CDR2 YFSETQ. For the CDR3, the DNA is TGCGCCAGCAGCTTGGGTCCCACAGGGCCGGACACCATATATTTT. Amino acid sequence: CASSLGPTGPDTIYF.

The CDR3 DNA sequence: TGTGCCAGCAGCTACGCCGGGGAGTACGAGCAGTACTTC. This sequence encodes CASSYAGEYEQYF. This chain connects TRBV7-2 to TRBJ2-7, with a possible D match to TRBD2 (5 bases). CDR3 length equals 13 residues. Germline V gene sequence: CDR1 SGHTA, CDR2 FQGNSA. The V gene lost 4 bases and the J gene lost 4 bases, with 11 bases spanning the gap.

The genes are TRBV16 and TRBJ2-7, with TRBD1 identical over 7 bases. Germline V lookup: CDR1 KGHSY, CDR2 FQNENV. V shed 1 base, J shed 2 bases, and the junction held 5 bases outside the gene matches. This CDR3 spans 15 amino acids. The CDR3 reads CASSQYGTDPYEQYF. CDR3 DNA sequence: TGTGCCAGCAGCCAATATGGGACAGACCCCTACGAGCAGTACTTC. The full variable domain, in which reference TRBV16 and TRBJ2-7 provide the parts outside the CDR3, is GEEVAQTPKHLVRGEGQKAKLYCAPIKGHSYVFWYQQVLKNEFKFLISFQNENVFDETGMPKERFSAKCLPNSPCSLEIQATKLEDSAVYFCASSQYGTDPYEQYFGPGTRLTVT.

The CDR3 DNA reads as TGTGCCAGCATCTCATTGGGGGGCGCTCTGTCGAACACTGAAGCTTTCTTT. Its protein product is CASISLGGALSNTEAFF. The chain combines TRBV7-9 with TRBJ1-1; a weak D match, TRBD1 (6 bases). CDR1 and CDR2 (germline): SEHNR, FQNEAQ (reference sequence). This CDR3 has 17 amino acids. V was clipped by 7 bases and J by 1 base, with 22 bases between them.

CDR3 region: CAISPGQSTDTQYF. CDR3 sequence (DNA): TGTGCCATCAGCCCGGGACAAAGCACAGATACGCAGTATTTT. J is TRBJ2-3 and V is TRBV10-3; maybe TRBD1 (6 bases). Deletions cut 6 bases from V and 0 bases from J, with 10 bases between. Germline V gene sequence: CDR1 ENHRY, CDR2 SYGVKD. CDR3 length equals 14 residues.

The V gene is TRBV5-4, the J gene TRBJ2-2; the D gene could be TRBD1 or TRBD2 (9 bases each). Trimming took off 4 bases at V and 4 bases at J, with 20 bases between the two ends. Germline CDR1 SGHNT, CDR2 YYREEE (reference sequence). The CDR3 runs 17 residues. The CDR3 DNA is TGTGCCAGCAGCGCGGGGGGGACAGGGACCCCCACCGGGGAGCTGTTTTTT. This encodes CASSAGGTGTPTGELFF.

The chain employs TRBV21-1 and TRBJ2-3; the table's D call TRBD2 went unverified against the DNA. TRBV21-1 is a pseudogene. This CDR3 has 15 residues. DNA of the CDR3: TGTGCCAGCAACACTAGCGGGGTGGGCACAGATACGCAGTATTTT. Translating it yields CASNTSGVGTDTQYF.

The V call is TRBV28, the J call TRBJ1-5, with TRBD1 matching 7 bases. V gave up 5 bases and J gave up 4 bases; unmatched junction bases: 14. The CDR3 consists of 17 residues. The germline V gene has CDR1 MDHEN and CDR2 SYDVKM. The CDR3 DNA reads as TGTGCCAGCAGTCCAGGGATAAGACAGGGTGGGAATCAGCCCCAGCATTTT. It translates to CASSPGIRQGGNQPQHF.

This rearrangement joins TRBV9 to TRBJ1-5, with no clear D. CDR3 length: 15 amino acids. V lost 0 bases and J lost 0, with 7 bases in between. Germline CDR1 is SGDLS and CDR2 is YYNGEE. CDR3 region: CASSVGSSSNQPQHF. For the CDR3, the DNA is TGTGCCAGCAGCGTAGGGTCCAGTAGCAATCAGCCCCAGCATTTT.

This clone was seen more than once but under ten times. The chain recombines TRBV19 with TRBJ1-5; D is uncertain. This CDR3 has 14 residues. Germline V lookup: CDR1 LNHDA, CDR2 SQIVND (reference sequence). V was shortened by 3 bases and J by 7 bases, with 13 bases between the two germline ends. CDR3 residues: CASSIIDLSQPQHF. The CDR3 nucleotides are TGTGCCAGTAGTATTATCGACCTCTCCCAGCCCCAGCATTTT.

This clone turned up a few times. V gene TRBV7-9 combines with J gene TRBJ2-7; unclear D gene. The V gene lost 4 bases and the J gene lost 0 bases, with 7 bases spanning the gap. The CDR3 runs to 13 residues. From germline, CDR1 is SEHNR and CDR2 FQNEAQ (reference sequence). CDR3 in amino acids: CASSSTLSYEQYF. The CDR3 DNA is TGTGCCAGCAGCTCGACTCTCTCCTACGAGCAGTACTTC.

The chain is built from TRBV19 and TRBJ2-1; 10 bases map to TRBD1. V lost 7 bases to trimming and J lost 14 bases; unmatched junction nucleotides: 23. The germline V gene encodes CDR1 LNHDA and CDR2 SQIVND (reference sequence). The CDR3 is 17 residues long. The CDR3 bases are TGTGCCAGTACCATCACATCCGGGACAGGGGAGCGCGGGGGCAAGTTCTTC. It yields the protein CASTITSGTGERGGKFF.

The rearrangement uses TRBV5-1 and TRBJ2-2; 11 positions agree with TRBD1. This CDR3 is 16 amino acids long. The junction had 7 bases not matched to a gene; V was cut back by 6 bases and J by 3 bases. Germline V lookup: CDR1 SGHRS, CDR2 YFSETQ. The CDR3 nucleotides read TGCGCCAGCAACACGCTGGGACAGGGGGACACCGGGGAGCTGTTTTTT. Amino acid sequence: CASNTLGQGDTGELFF. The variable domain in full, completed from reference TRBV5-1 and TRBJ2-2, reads KAGVTQTPRYLIKTRGQQVTLSCSPISGHRSVSWYQQTPGQGLQFLFEYFSETQRNKGNFPGRFSGRQFSNSRSEMNVSTLELGDSALYLCASNTLGQGDTGELFFGEGSRLTVL.

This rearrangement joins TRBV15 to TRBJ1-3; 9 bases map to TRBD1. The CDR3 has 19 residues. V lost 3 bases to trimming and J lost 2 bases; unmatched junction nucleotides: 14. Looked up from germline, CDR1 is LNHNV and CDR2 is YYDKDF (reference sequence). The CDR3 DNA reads TGTGCCACCAGCAGCGGTTTGGGGACAGGGATACATCCTGGAAACACCATATATTTT. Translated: CATSSGLGTGIHPGNTIYF.

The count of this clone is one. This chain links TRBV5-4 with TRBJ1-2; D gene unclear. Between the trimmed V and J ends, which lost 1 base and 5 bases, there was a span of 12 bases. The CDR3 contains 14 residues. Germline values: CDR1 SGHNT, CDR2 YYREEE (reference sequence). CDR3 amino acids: CASSLMLVPYGYTF. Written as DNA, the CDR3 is TGTGCCAGCAGCTTGATGTTGGTTCCTTATGGCTACACCTTC.

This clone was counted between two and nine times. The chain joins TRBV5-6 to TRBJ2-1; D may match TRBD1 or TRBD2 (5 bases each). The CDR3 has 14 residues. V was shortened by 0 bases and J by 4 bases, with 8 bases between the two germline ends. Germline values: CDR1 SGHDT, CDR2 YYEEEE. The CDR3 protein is CASSLGDGYNEQFF. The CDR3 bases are TGTGCCAGCAGCTTGGGGGACGGATACAATGAGCAGTTCTTC.

CDR3 DNA sequence: TGTGCCAGCAGTGAGGGAGGAAACGAGCAGTACTTC. It codes for CASSEGGNEQYF. This rearrangement joins TRBV2 to TRBJ2-7; possible D gene TRBD2, 6 bases. V gave up 3 bases and J gave up 5 bases, with 8 bases separating them. The CDR3 consists of 12 residues. Germline lookup yields CDR1 SNHLY and CDR2 FYNNEI.

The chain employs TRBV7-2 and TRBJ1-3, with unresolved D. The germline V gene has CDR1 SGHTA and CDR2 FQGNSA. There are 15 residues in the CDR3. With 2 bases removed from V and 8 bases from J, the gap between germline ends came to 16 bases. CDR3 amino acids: CASSLNRASPDTIYF. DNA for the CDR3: TGTGCCAGCAGCTTAAACCGGGCCTCTCCCGACACCATATATTTT.

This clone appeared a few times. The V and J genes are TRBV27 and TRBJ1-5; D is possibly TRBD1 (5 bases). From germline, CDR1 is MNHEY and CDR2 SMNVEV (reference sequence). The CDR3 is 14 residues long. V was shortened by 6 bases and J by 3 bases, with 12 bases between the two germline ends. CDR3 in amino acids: CASRPAGVNQPQHF. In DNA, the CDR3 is TGTGCCAGCAGGCCCGCGGGGGTCAATCAGCCCCAGCATTTT.

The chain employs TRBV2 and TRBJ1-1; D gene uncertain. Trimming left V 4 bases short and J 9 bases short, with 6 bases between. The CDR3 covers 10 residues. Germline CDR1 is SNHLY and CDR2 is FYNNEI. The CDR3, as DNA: TGTGCCAGCAGTGCCCTTCAAGCTTTCTTT. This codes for CASSALQAFF.

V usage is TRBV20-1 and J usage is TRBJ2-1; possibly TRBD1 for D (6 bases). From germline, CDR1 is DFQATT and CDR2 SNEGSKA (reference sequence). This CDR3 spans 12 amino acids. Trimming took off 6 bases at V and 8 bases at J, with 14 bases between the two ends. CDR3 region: CSASGGLDEQFF. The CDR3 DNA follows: TGCAGTGCCAGTGGGGGCCTCGATGAGCAGTTCTTC.

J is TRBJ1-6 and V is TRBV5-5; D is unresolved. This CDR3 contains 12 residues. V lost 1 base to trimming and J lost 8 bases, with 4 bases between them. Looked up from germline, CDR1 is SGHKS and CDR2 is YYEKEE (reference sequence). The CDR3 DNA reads TGTGCCAGCAGCTTGACCGATTCACCCCTCCACTTT. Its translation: CASSLTDSPLHF.

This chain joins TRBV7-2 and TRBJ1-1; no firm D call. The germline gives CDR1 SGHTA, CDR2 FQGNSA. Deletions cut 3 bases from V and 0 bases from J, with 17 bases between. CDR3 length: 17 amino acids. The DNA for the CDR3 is TGTGCCAGCAGCTTTTCTAAGACATCCTCCTTGAACACTGAAGCTTTCTTT. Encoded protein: CASSFSKTSSLNTEAFF.

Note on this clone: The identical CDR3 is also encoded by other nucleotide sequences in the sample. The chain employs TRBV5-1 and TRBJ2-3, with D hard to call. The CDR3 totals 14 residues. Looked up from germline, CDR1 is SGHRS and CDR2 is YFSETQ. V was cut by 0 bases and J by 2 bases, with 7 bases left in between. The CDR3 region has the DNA TGCGCCAGCAGCTTGGACCTATACACAGATACGCAGTATTTT. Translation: CASSLDLYTDTQYF.

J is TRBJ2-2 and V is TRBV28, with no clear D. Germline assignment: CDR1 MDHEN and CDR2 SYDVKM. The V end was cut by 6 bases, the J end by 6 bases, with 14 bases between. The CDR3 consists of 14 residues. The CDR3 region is CASRPTREAGELFF. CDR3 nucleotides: TGTGCCAGCAGACCTACAAGAGAGGCCGGGGAGCTGTTTTTT.

CDR3 DNA sequence: TGTGCCAGCAGCGGCCTCAGGGATCAGCCCCAGCATTTT. The encoded protein is CASSGLRDQPQHF. This rearrangement joins TRBV6-2 or TRBV6-3 to TRBJ1-5; possible D gene TRBD1, 5 bases. This CDR3 comprises 13 residues. V shed 6 bases and J shed 5 bases, with 11 bases lying between them. From germline, CDR1 is MNHEY and CDR2 SVGEGT.